This section outlines one T cell receptor (beta chain) sequence together with its context. Antigen specificity is unknown. The sample belongs to a study of T cells after yellow fever vaccination. Study-level points and caveats: Most clones from primary vaccination were detected again post-booster (approximately 96% CD4, 70% to 90% CD8). Clonotypes shared by both compartments, CD4 and CD8, made up a small share. The secondary response showed a weaker magnitude and a faster peak, day 5 versus 15.

The study made its TCR cDNA through 5'RACE template switching. That step introduced a universal primer site along with UMIs. TCRdb reanalysed the 5' RACE reads using MiXCR and keeps one entry per CDR3 protein. The sample includes 200,000 to 300,000 distinct CDR3 sequences, under 15% of them seen just once. This CDR3 has 15 residues. Germline V gene sequence: CDR1 LGHNA, CDR2 YSLEER. V lost 0 bases to trimming and J lost 3 bases; unmatched junction nucleotides: 5. The sample here was CD4+ T cells sorted from PBMCs, taken 45 days after the yellow fever booster vaccination. This clonotype originated in a man aged 30 to 39 who received the YFV17D yellow fever vaccine. The chain has TRBV4-3 and TRBJ2-7, with TRBD2 identical over 7 bases. The CDR3 bases are TGCGCCAGCAGCCAAGAAAGCCTAGCGGACTACGAGCAGTACTTC. Translating it yields CASSQESLADYEQYF.